A selection of T cell receptor beta chains follows, all from one sample in a study of cytomegalovirus exposure and HLA in healthy donors. The method was immunoSEQ multiplex PCR; TCRdb's version includes in-frame clones alone and lacks a portion of them. This repertoire comprises roughly 62,000 clones; its ten largest clones make up 2.1%. The sample consisted of PBMCs. These receptors all come from a woman between 18 and 30 years old in good health and CMV-seronegative. The CDR3 runs from the conserved cysteine through the conserved F or W. The D gene is left open where the match is weak. For some rows the clone size is stated as once, few or many, or as a class when expanded; others skip it.

CDR3nt	CDR3aa	v_gene	j_gene	abundance	d_gene
TGCGCCAGCAGCTCGTGGGGGGGCACAGATACGCAGTATTTT	CASSSWGGTDTQYF	TRBV5-1	TRBJ2-3	NA	NA
TGTGCCAGTCAAGGGGGAGGGGGAAACTATGGCTACACCTTC	CASQGGGGNYGYTF	TRBV2	TRBJ1-2	NA	NA
TGTGCCAGCAGCTTGGGACCGGGAGAGGGAAACACCATATATTTT	CASSLGPGEGNTIYF	TRBV5-4	TRBJ1-3	NA	NA
TGTGCCAGCAACCCAGCGGCGTACACCGGGGAGCTGTTTTTT	CASNPAAYTGELFF	TRBV6-1	TRBJ2-2	NA	NA
TGTGCCGGCGGACTGACGAATGAGCAGTTCTTC	CAGGLTNEQFF	TRBV2	TRBJ2-1	NA	NA
TGTGCCAGCAGCTTTGCGGAGGTTGTTAAGCAGTACTTC	CASSFAEVVKQYF	TRBV6-1	TRBJ2-7	NA	NA
TGCGCCAGCAGTAAACAGTACGGGAGGTTGGACACTGAAGCTTTCTTT	CASSKQYGRLDTEAFF	TRBV4-1	TRBJ1-1	medium-sized	NA
TGTGCCAGCAATTTAGCGGGAGTGATAAGTGAGCAGTTCTTC	CASNLAGVISEQFF	TRBV2	TRBJ2-1	NA	TRBD2
TGTGCCTGGAGTGGTCCGGGAGGGCCGGAGACCCAGTACTTC	CAWSGPGGPETQYF	TRBV30	TRBJ2-5	NA	TRBD2
TGCGCCAGCAGCTTAGGGAGGAACACTGAAGCTTTCTTT	CASSLGRNTEAFF	TRBV5-1	TRBJ1-1	NA	NA
TGTGCCAGCAGCTCCGCCCAACAGGTCCCGAACACTGAAGCTTTCTTT	CASSSAQQVPNTEAFF	TRBV11-3	TRBJ1-1	NA	NA